The 19 T cell receptor beta chains listed next were all sequenced from one sample in a study of response to subunit inactivated influenza vaccine. TCRdb reprocessed the RT-PCR reads with MiXCR, giving one entry per CDR3 protein. This table holds roughly 500,000 distinct CDR3 sequences, approximately 15% found once. The sample in question was CD4+ T cells sorted from PBMCs, obtained less than 30 months after vaccination. All receptors come from a man between 50 and 69 years old who received an inactivated influenza vaccine.

This clonotype came up many times. The rearrangement uses TRBV5-1 and TRBJ1-5; no firm D call. The CDR3 is made up of 14 amino acids. The germline CDR1 and CDR2 sequences are SGHRS and YFSETQ. Trimming cost V 6 bases and J 0 bases, with 10 bases left between them. The DNA of the CDR3 is TGCGCCAGCAAAGGTGGGGTTAGCAATCAGCCCCAGCATTTT. Its protein product is CASKGGVSNQPQHF.

This clonotype has just a few counts. The chain links TRBV21-1 to TRBJ2-5; the table calls TRBD2, which could not be checked here. TRBV21-1 is a recognized pseudogene. There are 15 residues in the CDR3. The CDR3 nucleotides read TGTGCCAGCGCCCGGTTTAGCGAGAACGGGGAGACCCAGTACTTC. Amino acids: CASARFSENGETQYF.

This clonotype was picked up a small number of times. The gene calls are TRBV29-1 and TRBJ2-7; D unresolved. Trimming took off 4 bases at V and 5 bases at J, with 12 bases between the two ends. The CDR3 runs to 12 residues. CDR1 and CDR2 (germline): SQVTM, ANQGSEA. The CDR3 is CSVVPPGDEQYF. The CDR3 nucleotides read TGCAGCGTTGTACCCCCTGGGGACGAGCAGTACTTC.

The chain has TRBV5-1 and TRBJ1-1; no clear D. Germline CDR1 and CDR2: SGHRS and YFSETQ. The length of the CDR3 is 15 residues. Trimming stripped 3 bases from V and 0 bases from J, with 12 bases between. CDR3 coding DNA: TGCGCCAGCAGCTCCCGGGTCAGCATGAACACTGAAGCTTTCTTT. This gives the protein CASSSRVSMNTEAFF.

At least ten counts were recorded for this clonotype. CDR3 amino acids: CATSRDQGYSTGELFF. CDR3 DNA: TGTGCCACCAGCAGAGATCAAGGCTACTCTACCGGGGAGCTGTTTTTT. The rearrangement joins TRBV15 to TRBJ2-2; D unresolved. The germline gives CDR1 LNHNV, CDR2 YYDKDF (reference sequence). The length of the CDR3 is 16 residues. V gave up 0 bases and J gave up 5 bases, with 13 bases separating them. The whole variable domain, remainder taken from reference TRBV15 and TRBJ2-2, is DAMVIQNPRYQVTQFGKPVTLSCSQTLNHNVMYWYQQKSSQAPKLLFHYYDKDFNNEADTPDNFQSRRPNTSFCFLDIRSPGLGDTAMYLCATSRDQGYSTGELFFGEGSRLTVL.

This clonotype showed up just a few times. V is TRBV10-3 and J is TRBJ1-5; 7 bases are shared with TRBD1. Germline CDR1 is ENHRY and CDR2 is SYGVKD. This CDR3 spans 13 amino acids. The junction had 7 bases not matched to a gene; V was cut back by 5 bases and J by 9 bases. The CDR3 DNA is TGTGCCATCAGTCAGGGGGGGTCTGTGCCCCAGCATTTT. Translated: CAISQGGSVPQHF.

In this sample, this clonotype turned up many times. The CDR3 sequence is CSAKQRSYEQYF. CDR3 in DNA: TGCAGTGCCAAGCAGAGAAGCTACGAGCAGTACTTC. V is TRBV20-1 and J is TRBJ2-7; D is undetermined. The CDR3 length is 12 residues. V lost 6 bases, J lost 3 bases, and 12 bases lay in between. Germline V gene data show CDR1 as DFQATT and CDR2 as SNEGSKA (reference sequence).

This clonotype has just a few counts. J is TRBJ2-5 and V is TRBV7-9, with D uncertain. Germline V lookup: CDR1 SEHNR, CDR2 FQNEAQ (reference sequence). The V end was cut by 3 bases, the J end by 5 bases, with 16 bases between. The CDR3 length is 15 residues. CDR3: CASSFPRRMGETQYF. The CDR3 DNA follows: TGTGCCAGCAGCTTCCCGAGACGGATGGGGGAGACCCAGTACTTC.

The chain joins TRBV5-1 to TRBJ1-3; D is unresolved. The CDR3 is 14 residues long. The germline CDR1 and CDR2 sequences are SGHRS and YFSETQ. The V and J ends lost 0 bases and 3 bases respectively, with 7 bases between them. The CDR3 region has the DNA TGCGCCAGCAGCTTGGTGTATCGTGGAAACACCATATATTTT. It encodes CASSLVYRGNTIYF.

The chain employs TRBV12-3 or TRBV12-4 and TRBJ2-3; TRBD2 agrees at 8 bases. V lost 3 bases and J lost 4; bases outside the gene matches: 18. The CDR3 consists of 19 residues. This CDR3 is CASSFWSSGIHFSPDTQYF. CDR3 nucleotide sequence: TGTGCCAGCAGTTTTTGGAGTAGCGGGATTCATTTTTCGCCAGATACGCAGTATTTT.

This chain links TRBV20-1 with TRBJ2-7; 10 nucleotides match TRBD2. The CDR3 sequence is 15 residues long. V was clipped by 3 bases and J by 3 bases; unmatched bases: 8. From germline, CDR1 is DFQATT and CDR2 SNEGSKA (reference sequence). The CDR3 nucleotides are TGCAGTGCTAGGTCGGCTAGCGGGAGTAGCTACGAGCAGTACTTC. It translates to CSARSASGSSYEQYF.

The chain recombines TRBV5-1 with TRBJ2-7, with TRBD2 as a possible D gene (5 bases). The CDR3 loop spans 14 amino acids. The germline V gene encodes CDR1 SGHRS and CDR2 YFSETQ. Trimming left V 5 bases short and J 4 bases short, with 16 bases between. The CDR3 nucleotides are TGCGCCAGCAGTAGGGAGCTTGCAATTTACGAGCAGTACTTC. Protein sequence: CASSRELAIYEQYF.

The table lists this clonotype with a few counts. The chain combines TRBV20-1 with TRBJ2-3; a possible D gene is TRBD2 (5 bases). The CDR3 spans 13 residues. V was shortened by 3 bases and J by 5 bases, with 12 bases between the two germline ends. The V gene's germline CDR1 is DFQATT and CDR2 SNEGSKA (reference sequence). The CDR3 here is CSARSSSGDTQYF. DNA for the CDR3: TGCAGTGCTAGGTCTAGCTCAGGAGATACGCAGTATTTT.

The J gene is TRBJ2-1, the V gene TRBV12-3 or TRBV12-4; 9 bases are a match to TRBD2. The CDR3 runs 15 residues. Unmatched junction bases numbered 11, after V lost 6 bases and J lost 8 bases. The CDR3 DNA reads as TGTGCCAGCAGCAAGAGCGGGAGGTCTCTCGATGAGCAGTTCTTC. Translation gives CASSKSGRSLDEQFF.

This clonotype has a single count. This rearrangement joins TRBV4-3 to TRBJ1-5; D is ambiguous. CDR1 is LGHNA, CDR2 YSLEER, per germline. This CDR3 region has 14 residues. Trimming shortened V by 4 bases and J by 7 bases, and 14 bases separated the two germline ends. The CDR3: CASSPILSGQPQHF. CDR3 DNA: TGCGCCAGCAGCCCCATTCTGTCGGGGCAGCCCCAGCATTTT.

This chain joins TRBV7-8 and TRBJ2-3, with D unclear. Germline loops: CDR1 SGHVS, CDR2 FQNEAQ. This CDR3 has 12 amino acids. V was pared by 2 bases and J by 5 bases, with 5 bases between. The CDR3 DNA follows: TGTGCCAGCAGCTTAATTGGAGATACGCAGTATTTT. This encodes CASSLIGDTQYF.

This clonotype was seen a handful of times. The chain links TRBV5-1 to TRBJ2-7, with a tentative D call TRBD2 (5 bases). Germline CDR1 and CDR2: SGHRS and YFSETQ. This CDR3 region has 15 residues. Trimming pared 1 base from V and 1 base from J, leaving 12 bases between. CDR3: CASSLLGRGSYEQYF. The CDR3 DNA reads as TGCGCCAGCAGCTTGCTGGGGAGAGGTTCCTACGAGCAGTACTTC.

CDR3 loop: CASSPGTSRASGYTF. CDR3 nucleotide sequence: TGCGCCAGCAGCCCTGGGACGAGCAGGGCTTCCGGCTACACCTTC. The rearrangement links TRBV5-1 to TRBJ1-2; a possible D gene is TRBD1 (5 bases). This CDR3 has 15 residues. V was trimmed by 4 bases and J by 8 bases, leaving 21 bases between them. Germline CDR1 and CDR2: SGHRS and YFSETQ.

The chain has TRBV3-1 and TRBJ1-1; D gene ambiguous. Germline lookup yields CDR1 LGHDT and CDR2 YNNKEL (reference sequence). V lost 4 bases to trimming and J lost 0 bases, with 9 bases between them. This CDR3 spans 14 amino acids. In DNA form, the CDR3 reads TGTGCCAGCAGCCCAACAGTTCTGAACACTGAAGCTTTCTTT. Its translation is CASSPTVLNTEAFF.